This record concerns one T cell receptor (beta chain) sequence. What it binds is not known. The sample originates from a study of T cell responses to AZD1222 COVID-19 vaccine. Whole-study findings and limits: A rise in Spike-specific TCR breadth and depth followed two AZD1222 doses. Mapped onto spike, vaccine-associated CD4 TCRs spanned it and were dominant at 160-218 and 743-854.

Libraries were prepared by immunoSEQ multiplex PCR; TCRdb keeps only in-frame clonotypes and omits some of them. The table shows 140,000 or so clones, with 93% occurring only once. Trimming cost V 0 bases and J 7 bases, with 19 bases left between them. The CDR3 is 17 residues long. Germline assignment: CDR1 KGHSH and CDR2 LQKENI. Sample: peripheral blood, taken after recovery from COVID-19. This chain joins TRBV18 and TRBJ1-3, with unresolved D. This TCR was recovered from an adult who had recovered from COVID-19. Here the CDR3 DNA reads TGTGCCAGCTCACCACCGAGGTTCGGAGGGCCAGTTAACACCATATATTTT. The encoded protein is CASSPPRFGGPVNTIYF. The full variable domain, its missing parts supplied by reference TRBV18 and TRBJ1-3, is NAGVMQNPRHLVRRRGQEARLRCSPMKGHSHVYWYRQLPEEGLKFMVYLQKENIIDESGMPKERFSAEFPKEGPSILRIQQVVRGDSAAYFCASSPPRFGGPVNTIYFGEGSWLTVV.